The 9 T cell receptor beta chains in this list originate from one sample, sequenced in a study of post-analysis software for immune sequencing data. General study points: In patients, about 5 TRBV segments were more frequent than in controls, with TRBV5-6, TRBV5-1 and TRBV20-1 among them.

The antigens for these receptors are not known. Unique molecular identifiers were built into the TCR beta cDNA libraries. TCRdb used MiXCR to reprocess the PCR reads, holding one entry per CDR3 protein. Here the sample spans 800,000 to 950,000 distinct CDR3 sequences, around 50% being singletons. The sample comprised blood. All receptors derive from a girl aged 5-17 years with multiple sclerosis.

The chain carries TRBV7-9 and TRBJ2-7; no reliable D call. V gave up 5 bases and J gave up 0 bases, with 8 bases separating them. This CDR3 region has 13 residues. Germline values: CDR1 SEHNR, CDR2 FQNEAQ (reference sequence). The CDR3 is CASSLPTSYEQYF. The CDR3 region has the DNA TGTGCCAGCAGCCTCCCGACCTCCTACGAGCAGTACTTC.

The chain is built from TRBV2 and TRBJ2-4; a possible D gene is TRBD2 (5 bases). The J call may be incorrect, as the DNA end agrees better with TRBJ2-7. The CDR3 consists of 12 residues. Germline CDR1 SNHLY, CDR2 FYNNEI. CDR3 bases: TGTGCCAGCAGTGAAGGGGAGTACGAGCAGTACTTC. Translation gives CASSEGEYEQYF.

This sequence joins TRBV4-2 and TRBJ2-1, with D possibly being TRBD2 (6 bases). The CDR3 has 18 amino acids. V gave up 4 bases and J gave up 6 bases, with 25 bases separating them. Germline V gene data show CDR1 as LGHNA and CDR2 as YNFKEQ. The CDR3 is CASSPRGTRGSGRNEQFF. The CDR3 region has the DNA TGTGCCAGCAGCCCCCGAGGTACCCGTGGGAGCGGGCGCAATGAGCAGTTCTTC.

The chain recombines TRBV12-3 or TRBV12-4 with TRBJ2-4; 7 bases agree with TRBD1. The CDR3 totals 14 residues. With 1 base clipped from V and 4 bases from J, the junction kept 1 base outside the gene matches. This CDR3 is CASSLVQGKNIQYF. CDR3 nucleotides: TGTGCCAGCAGTTTAGTACAGGGGAAAAACATTCAGTACTTC.

The chain combines TRBV29-1 with TRBJ1-1, with 7 bases identical to TRBD1. Germline-derived CDR1 and CDR2 are SQVTM and ANQGSEA. The CDR3 length is 13 residues. V was clipped by 7 bases and J by 1 base; unmatched bases: 6. CDR3 residues: CSALRGPNTEAFF. The CDR3 DNA reads as TGCAGCGCCCTTAGGGGGCCGAACACTGAAGCTTTCTTT.

This chain connects TRBV29-1 to TRBJ2-5, with 8 bases matching TRBD1. J lost 5 bases, V lost 4 bases, and 12 bases had no gene match. In germline, CDR1 is SQVTM, CDR2 ANQGSEA. The CDR3 spans 15 residues. CDR3 DNA: TGCAGCGTTGTACACTGGGACAGGAATCCGGAGACCCAGTACTTC. It yields the protein CSVVHWDRNPETQYF.

This sequence joins TRBV5-1 and TRBJ2-7; the D gene is possibly TRBD1 (5 bases). The germline CDR1 and CDR2 sequences are SGHRS and YFSETQ. This CDR3 has 13 residues. The V and J ends lost 0 bases and 3 bases respectively, with 7 bases between them. The CDR3 region is CASSLDRNYEQYF. For the CDR3, the DNA is TGCGCCAGCAGCTTGGACAGGAACTACGAGCAGTACTTC.

The chain combines TRBV7-3 with TRBJ1-1; D may be TRBD1 (6 bases). The ends were cut back, 6 bases at V and 5 bases at J, with 13 bases in the middle. The CDR3 loop spans 13 amino acids. In germline, CDR1 is SGHTA, CDR2 FQGTGA. CDR3 amino acids: CASSSGGRTEAFF. The CDR3 nucleotides are TGTGCCAGCAGTAGCGGGGGGCGAACTGAAGCTTTCTTT.

The genes are TRBV7-3 and TRBJ2-7, with TRBD1 identical over 7 bases. The germline gives CDR1 SGHTA, CDR2 FQGTGA. With 4 bases clipped from V and 6 bases from J, the junction kept 15 bases outside the gene matches. This CDR3 contains 16 residues. The CDR3 here is CASSYRTGTAEAEQYF. The CDR3 DNA reads TGTGCCAGCAGCTACCGGACAGGAACGGCGGAGGCCGAGCAGTACTTC.